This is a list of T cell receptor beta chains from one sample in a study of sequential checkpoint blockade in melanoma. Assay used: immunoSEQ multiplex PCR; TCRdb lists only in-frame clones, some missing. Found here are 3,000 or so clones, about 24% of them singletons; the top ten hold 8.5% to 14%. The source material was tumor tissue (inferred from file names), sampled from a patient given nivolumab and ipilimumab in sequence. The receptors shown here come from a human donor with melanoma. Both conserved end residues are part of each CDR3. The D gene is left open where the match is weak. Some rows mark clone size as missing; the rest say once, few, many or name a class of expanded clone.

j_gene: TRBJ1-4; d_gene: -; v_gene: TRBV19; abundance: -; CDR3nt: TGTGCCAGTAGTATCCCGGGGCTCAATGAAAAACTGTTTTTT; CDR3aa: CASSIPGLNEKLFF
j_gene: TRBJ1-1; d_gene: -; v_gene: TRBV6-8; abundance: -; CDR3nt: TGTGCCAGCAGGACCCGCGGGGCCAACACTGAAGCTTTCTTT; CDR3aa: CASRTRGANTEAFF
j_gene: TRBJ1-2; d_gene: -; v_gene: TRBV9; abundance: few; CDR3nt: TGTGCCAGCAGCTCAACACAGGCCTATGGCTACACCTTC; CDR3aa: CASSSTQAYGYTF
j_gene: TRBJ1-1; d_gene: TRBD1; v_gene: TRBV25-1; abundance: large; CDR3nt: TGTGCCAGCAGTGAATTCATCGGACAGGTCTCTGAAGCTTTCTTT; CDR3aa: CASSEFIGQVSEAFF
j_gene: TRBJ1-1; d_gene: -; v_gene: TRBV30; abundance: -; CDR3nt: TGTGCCTGCCCCCGGAACAGTGGGGGCTTGAACACTGAAGCTTTCTTT; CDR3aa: CACPRNSGGLNTEAFF
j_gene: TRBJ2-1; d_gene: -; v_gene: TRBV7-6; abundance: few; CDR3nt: TGTGCCAGCAGCAGGCCCCAGGTGAACAATGAGCAGTTCTTC; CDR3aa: CASSRPQVNNEQFF
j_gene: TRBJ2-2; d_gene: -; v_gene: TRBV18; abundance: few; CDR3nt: TGTGCCAGCTCACCAGCTTCGAACACCGGGGAGCTGTTTTTT; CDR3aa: CASSPASNTGELFF
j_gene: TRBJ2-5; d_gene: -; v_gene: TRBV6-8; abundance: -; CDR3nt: TGTGCCAGCAGTGGGGGGGGACAGCAAGAGACCCAGTACTTC; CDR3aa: CASSGGGQQETQYF
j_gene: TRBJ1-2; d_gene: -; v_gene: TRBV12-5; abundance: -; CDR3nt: TGTGCTAGTGGTTTGGTACGTGGCCAGGGGAGGAACTATGGCTACACCTTC; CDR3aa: CASGLVRGQGRNYGYTF
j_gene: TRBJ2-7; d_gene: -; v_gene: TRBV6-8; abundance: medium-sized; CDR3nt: TGTGCCAGCAGTTACGGGGCAGGGAGTCGCTACGAGCAGTACTTC; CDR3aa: CASSYGAGSRYEQYF
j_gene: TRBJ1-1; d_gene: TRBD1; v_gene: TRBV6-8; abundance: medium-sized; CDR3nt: TGTGCCAGCAGTGAGGGGGCATGGACTGAAGCTTTCTTT; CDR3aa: CASSEGAWTEAFF
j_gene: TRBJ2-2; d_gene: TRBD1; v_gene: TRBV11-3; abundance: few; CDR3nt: TGTGCCAGCAGCGCCGGACAGGGCAACACCGGGGAGCTGTTTTTT; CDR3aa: CASSAGQGNTGELFF
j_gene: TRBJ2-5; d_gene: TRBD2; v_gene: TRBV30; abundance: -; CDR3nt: TGTGCCTGGAGCCCCGGCCTGCGGGGGATCCAGTACTTC; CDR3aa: CAWSPGLRGIQYF
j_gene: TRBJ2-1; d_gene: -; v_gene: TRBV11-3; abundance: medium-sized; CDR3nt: TGTGCCAGCAGCCCAGAGCGGCAGACACCTCACAATGAGCAGTTCTTC; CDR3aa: CASSPERQTPHNEQFF
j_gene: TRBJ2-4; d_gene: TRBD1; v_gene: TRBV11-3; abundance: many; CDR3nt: TGTGCCAGCAGCCCGGGACAGGCTCTAAACATTCAGTACTTC; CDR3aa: CASSPGQALNIQYF
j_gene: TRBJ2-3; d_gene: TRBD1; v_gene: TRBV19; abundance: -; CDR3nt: TGTGCCAGTGTCGACAGGGGAGTTACAGATACGCAGTATTTT; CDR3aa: CASVDRGVTDTQYF
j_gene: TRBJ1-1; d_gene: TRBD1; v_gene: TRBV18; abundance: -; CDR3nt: TGTGCCAGCTCACCACAGACAGGGGGCTTGAGCACTGAAGCTTTCTTT; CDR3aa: CASSPQTGGLSTEAFF
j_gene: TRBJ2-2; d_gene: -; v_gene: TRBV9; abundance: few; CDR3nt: TGTGCCAGCAGTCTTTCCATGGTGCCAGCGAACACCGGGGAGCTGTTTTTT; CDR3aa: CASSLSMVPANTGELFF
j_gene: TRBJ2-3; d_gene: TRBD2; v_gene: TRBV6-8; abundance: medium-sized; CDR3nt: TGTGCCAGCAGTGTGCTAGCGGGGGGGAACACAGATACGCAGTATTTT; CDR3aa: CASSVLAGGNTDTQYF
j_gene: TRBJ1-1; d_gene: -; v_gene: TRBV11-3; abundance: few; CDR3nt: TGTGCCAGCAGCTTGGATGGGAGGGTTGGCGCTGAAGCTTTCTTT; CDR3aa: CASSLDGRVGAEAFF
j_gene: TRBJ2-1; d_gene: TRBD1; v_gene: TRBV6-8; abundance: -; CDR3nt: TGTGCCAGCAGTACTCGGGACAGCGCAAGTAGGTACAATGAGCAGTTCTTC; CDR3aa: CASSTRDSASRYNEQFF
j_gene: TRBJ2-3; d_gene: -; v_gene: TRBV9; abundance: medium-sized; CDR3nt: TGTGCCAGCAGCCCCTCAGCCCGCGGCACAGATACGCAGTATTTT; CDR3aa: CASSPSARGTDTQYF
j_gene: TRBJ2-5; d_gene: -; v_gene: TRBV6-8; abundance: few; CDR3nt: TGTGCCAGCAGCCAGTCTCTCAGTCGGCTGGTGGAGACCCAGTACTTC; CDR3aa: CASSQSLSRLVETQYF
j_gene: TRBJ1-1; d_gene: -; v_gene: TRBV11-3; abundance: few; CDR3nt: TGTGCCAGCGCCCGAGTCGAGGGTTTGCATGAAGCTTTCTTT; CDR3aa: CASARVEGLHEAFF
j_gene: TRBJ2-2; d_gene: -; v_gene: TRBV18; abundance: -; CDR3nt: TGTGCCAGCTCACCCACCTTAGGGGCGAACACCGGGGAGCTGTTTTTT; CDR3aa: CASSPTLGANTGELFF
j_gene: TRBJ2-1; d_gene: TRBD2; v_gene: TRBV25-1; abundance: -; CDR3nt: TGTGCCAGCAGACTAGCGTATCGTGGTGAGCAGTTCTTC; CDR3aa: CASRLAYRGEQFF
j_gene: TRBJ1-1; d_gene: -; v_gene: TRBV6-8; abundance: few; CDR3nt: TGTGCCAGCAGTTACTCGAAGGAGTCCATCGAAGCTTTCTTT; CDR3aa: CASSYSKESIEAFF
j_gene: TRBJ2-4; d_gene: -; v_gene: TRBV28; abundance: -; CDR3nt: TGTGCCAGCAGTTTCGGGGAGAGTGCCAAAAACATTCAGTACTTC; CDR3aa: CASSFGESAKNIQYF
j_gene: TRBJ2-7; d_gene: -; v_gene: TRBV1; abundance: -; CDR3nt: TGCGCCAGCAGCCATGGACTAGCGGGGGCCAACGAGCAGTACTTC; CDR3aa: CASSHGLAGANEQYF
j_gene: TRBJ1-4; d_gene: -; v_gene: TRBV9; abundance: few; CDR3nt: TGTGCCAGCAGTGGAGAGGGCCAAGGAACCCTCAATGAAAAACTGTTTTTT; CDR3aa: CASSGEGQGTLNEKLFF
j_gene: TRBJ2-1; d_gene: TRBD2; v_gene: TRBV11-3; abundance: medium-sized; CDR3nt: TGTGCCAGCAGCCCAACTAGCGGGGGGACGTACAATGAGCAGTTCTTC; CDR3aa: CASSPTSGGTYNEQFF
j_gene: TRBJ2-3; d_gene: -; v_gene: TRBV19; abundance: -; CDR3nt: TGTGCCAGTAGTGCAAACAGGGCGTGGGGCACAGATACGCAGTATTTT; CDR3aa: CASSANRAWGTDTQYF
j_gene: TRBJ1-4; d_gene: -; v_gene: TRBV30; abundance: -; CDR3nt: TGTGCCTGGAGTGGTGGGGTAGTTCGTGAAAAACTGTTTTTT; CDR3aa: CAWSGGVVREKLFF
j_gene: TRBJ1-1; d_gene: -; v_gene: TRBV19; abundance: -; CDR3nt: TGTGCCAGTAGCAGCTACATGAACACTGAAGCTTTCTTT; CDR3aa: CASSSYMNTEAFF
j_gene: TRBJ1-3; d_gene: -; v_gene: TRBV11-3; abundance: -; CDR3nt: TGTGCCAGCAGCTTAAGTGGAGGGTCTGGAAACACCATATATTTT; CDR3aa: CASSLSGGSGNTIYF
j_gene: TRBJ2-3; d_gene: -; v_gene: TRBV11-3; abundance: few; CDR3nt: TGTGCCAGCAGCTTAGTTCCCCAGGGCTCAGATACGCAGTATTTT; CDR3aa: CASSLVPQGSDTQYF
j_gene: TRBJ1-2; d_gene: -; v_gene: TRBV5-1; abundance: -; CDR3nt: TGCGCCAGCAGCTCGGACCTGCCCTCTAGTTATGGCTACACCTTC; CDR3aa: CASSSDLPSSYGYTF
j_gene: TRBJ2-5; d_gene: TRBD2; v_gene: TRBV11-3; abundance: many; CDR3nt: TGTGCCAGCAGCTTGACTAGCGGGGGTAAGACCCAGTACTTC; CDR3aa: CASSLTSGGKTQYF
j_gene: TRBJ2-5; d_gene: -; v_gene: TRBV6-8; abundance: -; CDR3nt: TGTGCCAGCAGTTACTCAAGAGGGGGCCAAGAGACCCAGTACTTC; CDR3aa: CASSYSRGGQETQYF
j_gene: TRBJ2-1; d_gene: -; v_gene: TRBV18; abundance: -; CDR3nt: TGTGCCAGCTCACCTGAGCTCACCGAGCAGTTCTTC; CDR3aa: CASSPELTEQFF
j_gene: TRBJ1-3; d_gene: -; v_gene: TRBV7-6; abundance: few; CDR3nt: TGTGCCAGCAGCCCTGACTTCTCTGGAAACACCATATATTTT; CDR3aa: CASSPDFSGNTIYF
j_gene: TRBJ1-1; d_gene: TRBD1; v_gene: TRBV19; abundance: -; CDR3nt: TGTGCCAGTATCGATCCTCCCGACAGGGGATACACTGAAGCTTTCTTT; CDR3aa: CASIDPPDRGYTEAFF
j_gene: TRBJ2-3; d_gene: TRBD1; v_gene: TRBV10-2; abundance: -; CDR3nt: TGCGCCAGCAGTGAGCCGGACAGGGGCACAGATACGCAGTATTTT; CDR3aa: CASSEPDRGTDTQYF
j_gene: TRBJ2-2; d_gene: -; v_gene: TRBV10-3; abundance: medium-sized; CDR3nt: TGTGCCATCAGTGAGTTAGACAGTACAACCGGGGAGCTGTTTTTT; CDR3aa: CAISELDSTTGELFF
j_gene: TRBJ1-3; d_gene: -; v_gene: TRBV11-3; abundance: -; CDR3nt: TGTGCCAGCAGTCGCGGGAGCTCTGGAAACACCATATATTTT; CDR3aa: CASSRGSSGNTIYF
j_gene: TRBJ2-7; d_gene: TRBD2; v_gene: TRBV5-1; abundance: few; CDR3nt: TGCGCCAGCAGCTTGGACTTAGCGGGGGGATCCGAGCAGTACTTC; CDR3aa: CASSLDLAGGSEQYF
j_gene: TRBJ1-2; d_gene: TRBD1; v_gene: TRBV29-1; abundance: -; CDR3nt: TGCAGCGCCCGCGGGACAGGGTTTTCTGGCTACACCTTC; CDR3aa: CSARGTGFSGYTF
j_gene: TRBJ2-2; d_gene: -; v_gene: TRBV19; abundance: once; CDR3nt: TGTGCCAGTATCCCCCCGGGTCGCGGCGGGGGCCCGAACACCGGGGAGCTGTTTTTT; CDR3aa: CASIPPGRGGGPNTGELFF
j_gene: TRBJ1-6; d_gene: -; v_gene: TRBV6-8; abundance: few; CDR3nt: TGTGCCAGCAGTGCACGGGGTGACAGTAATTCACCCCTCCACTTT; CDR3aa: CASSARGDSNSPLHF
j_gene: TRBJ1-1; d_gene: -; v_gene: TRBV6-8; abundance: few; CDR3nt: TGTGCCAGCAGTTATAGATTAACGGGGGTGAACACTGAAGCTTTCTTT; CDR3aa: CASSYRLTGVNTEAFF
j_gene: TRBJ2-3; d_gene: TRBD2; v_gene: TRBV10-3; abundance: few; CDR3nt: TGTGCCATCAGTGAGTCGATGGCGGGGGGGAGCACAGATACGCAGTATTTT; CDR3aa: CAISESMAGGSTDTQYF
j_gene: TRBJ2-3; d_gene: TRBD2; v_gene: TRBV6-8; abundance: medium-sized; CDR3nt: TGTGCCAGCACCTTAGCGGGAGCTTCAGATACGCAGTATTTT; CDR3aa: CASTLAGASDTQYF
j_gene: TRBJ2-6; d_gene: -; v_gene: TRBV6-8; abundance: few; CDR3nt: TGTGCCTCAAATTCAGGGTTAGGGGCCAACGTCCTGACTTTC; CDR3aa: CASNSGLGANVLTF
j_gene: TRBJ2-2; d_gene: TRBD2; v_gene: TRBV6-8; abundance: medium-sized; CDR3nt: TGTGCCAGCAGTGGGACTAGTGAAGGCCCCGGGGAGCTGTTTTTT; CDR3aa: CASSGTSEGPGELFF